The source of this T cell receptor (beta chain) is a study of T-cell reconstitution after alpha-beta-depleted transplantation in children. V lost 2 bases and J 4 bases, leaving 3 bases between the germline ends. The CDR3 consists of 13 residues. This clonotype has at least ten counts. Its antigen is not known. Findings and limits, study-wide: The origin of alpha-beta T cells about two months after transplant was reportedly several hundred expanded graft clones. Day-60 TCRbeta diversity that was high in some patients was derived from surviving recipient T cells and thymic progenitors.

Unique molecular identifiers were built into the TCRbeta library. TCRdb ran MiXCR on the PCR reads and lists one entry per CDR3 protein. The sample contains about 300,000 distinct CDR3 sequences, 10% of which appear only once. The receptor's source is a boy in the first two years of life with acute myeloid leukemia, due to receive a stem cell transplant. The chain carries TRBV12-3 or TRBV12-4 and TRBJ1-6; D not resolved. This material consisted of PBMCs, taken before TCRalphabeta/CD19-depleted stem cell transplant. The CDR3 region is CASSLQYNSPLHF. In DNA, the CDR3 is TGTGCCAGCAGTTTACAGTATAATTCACCCCTCCACTTT.